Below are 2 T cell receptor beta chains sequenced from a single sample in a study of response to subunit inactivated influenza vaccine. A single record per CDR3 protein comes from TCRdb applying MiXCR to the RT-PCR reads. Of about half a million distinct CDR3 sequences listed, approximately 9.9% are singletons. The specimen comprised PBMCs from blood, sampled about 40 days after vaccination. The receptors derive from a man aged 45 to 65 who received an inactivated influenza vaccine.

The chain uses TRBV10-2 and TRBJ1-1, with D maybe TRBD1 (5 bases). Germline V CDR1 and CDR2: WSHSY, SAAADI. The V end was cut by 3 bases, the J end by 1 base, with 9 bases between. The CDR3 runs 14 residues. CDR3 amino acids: CASSERGTNTEAFF. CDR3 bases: TGCGCCAGCAGTGAAAGAGGGACGAACACTGAAGCTTTCTTT.

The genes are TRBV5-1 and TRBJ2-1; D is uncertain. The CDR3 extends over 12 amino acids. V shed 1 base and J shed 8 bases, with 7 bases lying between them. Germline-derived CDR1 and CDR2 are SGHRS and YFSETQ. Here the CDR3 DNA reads TGCGCCAGCAGCTTGACAAGGGATGAGCAGTTCTTC. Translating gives CASSLTRDEQFF.